This TCR beta chain appears in the sequencing data of a study of blood T cell repertoires in COVID-19. From germline, CDR1 is MDHEN and CDR2 SYDVKM. The CDR3 has 14 amino acids. The V and J ends lost 5 bases and 1 base respectively, with 11 bases between them. Only in-frame clones appear in the TCRdb table, and some are missing; sequencing was by immunoSEQ multiplex PCR. Among 130,000 to 150,000 clones listed, approximately 81% were seen once. This TCR came from a human donor in a cohort sampled during active COVID-19. Sequencing was carried out using peripheral blood. The chain links TRBV28 to TRBJ1-1; no clear D. The CDR3 sequence is CASSVPRGNTEAFF. CDR3 bases: TGTGCCAGCAGTGTACCCCGGGGGAACACTGAAGCTTTCTTT.